A selection of T cell receptor beta chains follows, all from one sample in a study of blood T cell repertoires in COVID-19. Only in-frame clones appear in the TCRdb table, and some are missing; sequencing was by immunoSEQ multiplex PCR. The sample has 150,000 to 200,000 clones, 90% seen once. Sequencing used peripheral blood. Receptors originate from a man in his fifties with acute or convalescent COVID-19. The CDR3 runs from the conserved cysteine through the conserved F or W. A D gene is named only where the DNA matches it firmly. Clone size is shown for a subset of rows, as once, few, many or a class of expanded clone.

V gene,clone size,J gene,D gene,CDR3 DNA,CDR3 protein
TRBV6-1,.,TRBJ1-6,.,TGTGCCAGCAGTGAATCTGGGACAAGGGGTTCACCCCTCCACTTT,CASSESGTRGSPLHF
TRBV11-1,.,TRBJ2-1,TRBD2,TGTGCCAGCAGCTCCAGTTGGCGGGAGGCGGGTGAGCAGTTCTTC,CASSSSWREAGEQFF
TRBV29-1,.,TRBJ2-7,.,TGCAGCGTTGGAAGGACAGATATCTACGAGCAGTACTTC,CSVGRTDIYEQYF
TRBV18,.,TRBJ1-3,.,TGTGCCAGCTCACGGTTGGGCAGGCCGCTCTCTGGAAACACCATATATTTT,CASSRLGRPLSGNTIYF
TRBV28,.,TRBJ1-1,.,TGTGCCAGCAATAGGGACTACACTGAAGCTTTCTTT,CASNRDYTEAFF
TRBV30,.,TRBJ1-2,TRBD1,TGTGCCTGGAGCGACAGGGGGGACTATGGCTACACCTTC,CAWSDRGDYGYTF
TRBV19,.,TRBJ1-4,.,TGTGCCAGTAAACAGCCTGGTAATGAAAAACTGTTTTTT,CASKQPGNEKLFF
TRBV28,.,TRBJ1-1,TRBD1,TGTGCCAGCAGTAACCGGGGACAGCGAACGAACACTGAAGCTTTCTTT,CASSNRGQRTNTEAFF
TRBV5-1,.,TRBJ2-3,.,TGCGCCAGCAGCTTGGAGGCACAGGGCACAGATACGCAGTATTTT,CASSLEAQGTDTQYF
TRBV29-1,.,TRBJ2-2,TRBD2,TGCAGCGTTCGAGCCCGGACTAGCGGGATGGGGGCCACCGGGGAGCTGTTTTTT,CSVRARTSGMGATGELFF
TRBV7-8,.,TRBJ2-3,.,TGTGCCAGCAGCTTATTGGCAGGGCGCACAGATACGCAGTATTTT,CASSLLAGRTDTQYF
TRBV18,.,TRBJ2-7,TRBD1,TGTGCCAGCTCAGCGGGACAGGGGTTCGAGCAGTACTTC,CASSAGQGFEQYF
TRBV27,once,TRBJ2-5,TRBD2,TGTGCCAGCAGTTTAGGACTAGCGGGGGGGCAAGAGACCCAGTACTTC,CASSLGLAGGQETQYF
TRBV25-1,.,TRBJ2-7,TRBD1,TGTGCCAGCAGTGAATACGGGACAGGGGGCGGGCAGTACTTC,CASSEYGTGGGQYF
TRBV7-2,.,TRBJ2-3,.,TGTGCCAGCAGCTTGCGGGGGCTGCCTAGCACAGATACGCAGTATTTT,CASSLRGLPSTDTQYF
TRBV27,.,TRBJ2-5,.,TGTGCCAGCAGTTTATGGGGGGGCGGCGAGACCCAGTACTTC,CASSLWGGGETQYF
TRBV4-3,.,TRBJ2-3,.,TGCGCCAGCAGCCAACAGTATAGCACAGATACGCAGTATTTT,CASSQQYSTDTQYF
TRBV28,once,TRBJ2-2,.,TGTGCCAGCAAGCGGGGACAGAACACCGGGGAGCTGTTTTTT,CASKRGQNTGELFF
TRBV9,.,TRBJ2-1,TRBD2,TGTGCCAGCAGCGCTGGACTAGCGGGGGGGAATTTGTACAATGAGCAGTTCTTC,CASSAGLAGGNLYNEQFF
TRBV7-8,.,TRBJ2-7,TRBD1,TGTGCCAGCAGCTGGGGACAGGCGGGTGAGCAGTACTTC,CASSWGQAGEQYF
TRBV18,.,TRBJ1-6,.,TGTGCCAGTACGGGACAATCGAATAATTCACCCCTCCACTTT,CASTGQSNNSPLHF
TRBV7-2,.,TRBJ2-7,TRBD2,TGTGCCAGCAGCTTAGCGCTAGGCGGGAGTGGGGACGAGCAGTACTTC,CASSLALGGSGDEQYF
TRBV28,.,TRBJ2-1,TRBD1,TGTGCCAGCAGTTTGGCGACAGGGGTAGACAATGAGCAGTTCTTC,CASSLATGVDNEQFF
TRBV2,few,TRBJ1-1,TRBD1,TGTGCCAGCAGGGGGACAGGGACTGAAGCTTTCTTT,CASRGTGTEAFF
TRBV29-1,.,TRBJ2-5,.,TGCAGCGTGGTAGCCCTAGAGACCCAGTACTTC,CSVVALETQYF
TRBV6-2/TRBV6-3,.,TRBJ2-6,.,TGTGCCAGCAGTTACTCGACCGGGACACGAAAGTCTGGGGCCAACGTCCTGACTTTC,CASSYSTGTRKSGANVLTF
TRBV25-1,.,TRBJ1-4,TRBD1,TGTGCCAGCAGTGAAGATGGACAGGGTAACGAAAAACTGTTTTTT,CASSEDGQGNEKLFF
TRBV9,few,TRBJ1-2,.,TGTGCCAGCAGCGTAGGTATCCAGGATCCTCGCTACACCTTC,CASSVGIQDPRYTF
TRBV6-5,few,TRBJ1-1,.,TGTGCCAGCAAGACAGCCATGAACACTGAAGCTTTCTTT,CASKTAMNTEAFF
TRBV5-5,.,TRBJ2-2,.,TGTGCCAGCAGTTTCGGGGGGAACACCGGGGAGCTGTTTTTT,CASSFGGNTGELFF
TRBV4-1,.,TRBJ2-7,TRBD1,TGCGCCAGCAGCCAGGCACAGGGGGCGCGTGAGCAGTACTTC,CASSQAQGAREQYF
TRBV19,.,TRBJ1-5,.,TGTGCCAGTAGTGGGATTACAGGAGCCCAGCATTTT,CASSGITGAQHF
TRBV5-1,.,TRBJ1-1,TRBD1,TGCGCCAGCAGCTTGGGGGACAGGGGCCCCCATGAAGCTTTCTTT,CASSLGDRGPHEAFF
TRBV9,.,TRBJ2-3,.,TGTGCCAGCAGCTCAAGCGGGAGCACAGATACGCAGTATTTT,CASSSSGSTDTQYF
TRBV30,.,TRBJ1-6,TRBD1,TGTGCCTGGACCTTACAGGGGCCTCTGGTCCATAATTCACCCCTCCACTTT,CAWTLQGPLVHNSPLHF
TRBV6-1,.,TRBJ2-5,TRBD2,TGTGCCAGCAGTGGACCTCTCCGGACTAGCGGGTTGTACCAAGAGACCCAGTACTTC,CASSGPLRTSGLYQETQYF
TRBV7-8,once,TRBJ2-5,TRBD1,TGTGCCAGCAGCAACCGACAGGGGAGTCTCCAAGAGACCCAGTACTTC,CASSNRQGSLQETQYF
TRBV6-5,.,TRBJ1-3,TRBD1,TGTGCCAGCAGCATGACAGGGGTTGCTGGAAACACCATATATTTT,CASSMTGVAGNTIYF
TRBV6-1,.,TRBJ1-3,.,TGTGCCAGCAGTGAACGTGCGTCGATCTCTGGAAACACCATATATTTT,CASSERASISGNTIYF
TRBV6-5,.,TRBJ2-3,TRBD1,TGTGCCAGCACCAGGGGGCTTAGCACAGATACGCAGTATTTT,CASTRGLSTDTQYF
TRBV19,.,TRBJ2-1,.,TGTGCCAGTAGTGCGCAGACGAGCGACAATGAGCAGTTCTTC,CASSAQTSDNEQFF
TRBV5-1,.,TRBJ2-1,.,TGCGCCAGCAGCCCATGGCCTGGACAGTACAATGAGCAGTTCTTC,CASSPWPGQYNEQFF
TRBV7-8,.,TRBJ2-1,TRBD2,TGTGCCAGCAGCATACCTACTAGCGAGAGCTCCTACAATGAGCAGTTCTTC,CASSIPTSESSYNEQFF
TRBV2,.,TRBJ2-1,.,TGTGCCAGCAGTGGGCACGGGGAGCGTTACAACAATGAGCAGTTCTTC,CASSGHGERYNNEQFF
TRBV9,.,TRBJ1-3,.,TGTGCCAGCAGCGTAGTCGAGGGTGCGGGAAACACCATATATTTT,CASSVVEGAGNTIYF